This is a list of T cell receptor beta chains from one sample in a study of T cells in localized non-small cell lung cancer. Assay used: immunoSEQ multiplex PCR; TCRdb lists only in-frame clones, some missing. This table has 90,000 to 100,000 clones, roughly 93% appearing once. The material was PBMCs, obtained before any cancer treatment. Source of these receptors: a woman aged 35 to 70 with stage II squamous cell lung carcinoma. The CDR3 runs from the conserved cysteine through the conserved F or W. The D gene is left open where the match is weak. Size tells how often a clone was seen (once, few, many) or the class of an expanded clone, and some rows leave it out.

j_call clone_size d_call v_call cdr3_aa cdr3_nt
TRBJ2-7 once TRBD1 TRBV18 CASSPGQAGVYEQYF TGTGCCAGCTCACCCGGACAGGCCGGGGTTTACGAGCAGTACTTC
TRBJ2-3 NA NA TRBV9 CASSVATGGGHTDTQYF TGTGCCAGCAGCGTAGCTACCGGGGGCGGACACACAGATACGCAGTATTTT
TRBJ2-6 NA NA TRBV7-6 CASSLAAVRRISGANVLTF TGTGCCAGCAGCTTAGCAGCCGTGAGACGGATCTCTGGGGCCAACGTCCTGACTTTC
TRBJ2-1 NA TRBD2 TRBV5-8 CASSLSTSGRYNEQFF TGTGCCAGCAGCTTGTCTACTAGCGGGAGATACAATGAGCAGTTCTTC
TRBJ2-7 NA TRBD2 TRBV13 CASSSSGSRYEQYF TGTGCCAGCAGCTCTAGCGGGAGTCGGTACGAGCAGTACTTC
TRBJ1-2 NA NA TRBV27 CASSFRENYGYTF TGTGCCAGCAGTTTCAGAGAGAACTATGGCTACACCTTC
TRBJ2-7 NA NA TRBV6-5 CASSYNQGPRAEQYF TGTGCCAGCAGTTACAACCAGGGCCCTCGGGCCGAGCAGTACTTC
TRBJ1-2 NA NA TRBV7-9 CASSLGQVGYGYTF TGTGCCAGCAGCTTAGGCCAAGTTGGCTATGGCTACACCTTC
TRBJ1-1 NA NA TRBV19 CASSYSGNTEAFF TGTGCCAGTAGCTACAGCGGGAACACTGAAGCTTTCTTT
TRBJ1-2 NA TRBD1 TRBV27 CASRPTGQGNNYGYTF TGTGCCAGCCGCCCGACGGGACAGGGGAACAACTATGGCTACACCTTC
TRBJ1-5 NA TRBD1 TRBV10-3 CAAGQGVARQPQHF TGTGCCGCGGGACAGGGGGTCGCACGACAGCCCCAGCATTTT
TRBJ1-5 NA NA TRBV21-1 CASSNQPQHF TGTGCCAGCAGCAATCAGCCCCAGCATTTT
TRBJ2-1 NA NA TRBV5-4 CASSLAVGSYNEQFF TGTGCCAGCAGCTTGGCTGTCGGCAGCTACAATGAGCAGTTCTTC
TRBJ2-2 NA NA TRBV7-9 CASSRSGTANTGELFF TGTGCCAGCAGCCGTTCCGGGACGGCGAACACCGGGGAGCTGTTTTTT
TRBJ2-2 NA NA TRBV7-8 CASSKSLGELFF TGTGCCAGCAGCAAATCCCTGGGGGAGCTGTTTTTT
TRBJ2-3 NA TRBD2 TRBV5-6 CASSLVGGTSGQQYF TGTGCCAGCAGCTTGGTCGGGGGGACTAGCGGTCAACAGTATTTT
TRBJ1-2 NA TRBD1 TRBV6-5 CASGGGGGYTF TGTGCCAGCGGAGGGGGCGGGGGCTACACCTTC
TRBJ1-1 NA NA TRBV19 CASSIDQGRDTEAFF TGTGCCAGTAGTATAGACCAGGGTAGGGACACTGAAGCTTTCTTT
TRBJ1-6 once NA TRBV6-6 CASKGGTRGSPLHF TGTGCCAGCAAAGGTGGGACCCGGGGTTCACCCCTCCACTTT
TRBJ2-1 once TRBD2 TRBV11-2 CASSPGLAGKNEQFF TGTGCCAGCAGCCCCGGACTAGCGGGGAAAAATGAGCAGTTCTTC
TRBJ2-7 NA TRBD2 TRBV5-4 CASSPTAGGPHHEQYF TGTGCCAGCAGCCCGACAGCGGGAGGGCCCCACCACGAGCAGTACTTC
TRBJ1-1 NA NA TRBV7-8 CASGQFDTEAFF TGTGCCAGCGGACAGTTCGACACTGAAGCTTTCTTT
TRBJ1-5 NA TRBD1 TRBV11-2 CASSLAGGGNQPQHF TGTGCCAGCAGCTTAGCAGGGGGAGGCAATCAGCCCCAGCATTTT
TRBJ2-3 NA TRBD2 TRBV5-1 CASTTSGTSGIRTDTQYF TGCGCCAGCACCACCTCCGGGACTAGCGGGATCAGAACAGATACGCAGTATTTT
TRBJ2-5 NA TRBD2 TRBV19 CASSIVGGGETQYF TGTGCCAGTAGTATAGTAGGCGGGGGGGAGACCCAGTACTTC
TRBJ1-5 NA NA TRBV7-2 CASSLDERSNQPQHF TGTGCCAGCAGCTTAGATGAGAGGAGCAATCAGCCCCAGCATTTT
TRBJ2-1 NA NA TRBV7-9 CASSPRGGVGYNEQFF TGTGCCAGCAGCCCCCGGGGAGGCGTAGGTTACAATGAGCAGTTCTTC
TRBJ2-1 few TRBD2 TRBV5-1 CASSLNLAGNNEQFF TGCGCCAGCAGCTTGAACCTAGCGGGAAACAATGAGCAGTTCTTC
TRBJ1-6 NA NA TRBV30 CAWSEADSPLHF TGTGCCTGGAGTGAAGCAGACTCACCCCTCCACTTT
TRBJ1-2 NA NA TRBV6-4 CASSTGGGYTF TGTGCCAGCAGCACCGGGGGCGGCTACACCTTC
TRBJ2-7 NA NA TRBV5-1 CASSINSGYEQYF TGCGCCAGCAGCATTAATTCAGGGTACGAGCAGTACTTC
TRBJ1-1 many NA TRBV18 CASSGARGWGAFF TGTGCCAGCTCTGGGGCTCGAGGATGGGGAGCTTTCTTT
TRBJ2-2 NA NA TRBV30 CAWSVKGILNTGELFF TGTGCCTGGAGTGTAAAGGGGATCCTGAACACCGGGGAGCTGTTTTTT
TRBJ1-3 once NA TRBV19 CASSIGNTIYF TGTGCCAGTAGTATCGGAAACACCATATATTTT
TRBJ1-1 NA TRBD1 TRBV5-1 CASSPGQGVRTEAFF TGCGCCAGCAGCCCAGGACAGGGCGTTCGCACTGAAGCTTTCTTT
TRBJ1-2 once NA TRBV18 CASSPSTTAGYTF TGTGCCAGCTCACCCTCCACGACGGCTGGCTACACCTTC
TRBJ1-1 NA NA TRBV5-5 CASSRDLRGNTEAFF TGTGCCAGCAGTCGGGACTTACGAGGGAACACTGAAGCTTTCTTT
TRBJ2-2 once NA TRBV6-1 CASSEEWNTGELFF TGTGCCAGCAGTGAAGAATGGAACACCGGGGAGCTGTTTTTT
TRBJ2-5 NA NA TRBV5-1 CASSLTERETQYF TGCGCCAGCAGCTTAACTGAGCGAGAGACCCAGTACTTC
TRBJ2-2 NA TRBD2 TRBV5-1 CASSSGLGMNTGELFF TGCGCCAGCAGCTCGGGACTAGGGATGAACACCGGGGAGCTGTTTTTT
TRBJ1-3 NA NA TRBV28 CASSPVGRHLSGNTIYF TGTGCCAGCAGCCCCGTGGGTAGGCACCTCTCTGGAAACACCATATATTTT
TRBJ1-1 NA NA TRBV5-4 CASSEDRIYTEAFF TGTGCCAGCAGCGAGGACAGAATTTACACTGAAGCTTTCTTT
TRBJ2-2 NA TRBD1 TRBV6-1 CASIGQGEIAGELFF TGTGCCAGCATTGGACAGGGAGAGATCGCCGGGGAGCTGTTTTTT
TRBJ1-5 NA NA TRBV6-1 CASSARTSGNQPQHF TGTGCCAGCAGTGCAAGGACATCGGGCAATCAGCCCCAGCATTTT
TRBJ2-5 once TRBD2 TRBV15 CATSREKGSGVETQYF TGTGCCACCAGCAGAGAGAAGGGTAGCGGGGTAGAGACCCAGTACTTC
TRBJ2-1 NA NA TRBV5-1 CASSPGGMAGYYNEQFF TGCGCCAGCAGCCCAGGCGGGATGGCGGGATACTACAATGAGCAGTTCTTC
TRBJ2-3 once NA TRBV11-2 CASSLVGGAMTQYF TGTGCCAGCAGCTTAGTGGGGGGTGCCATGACGCAGTATTTT
TRBJ1-1 NA NA TRBV5-1 CASSYNRETGNTEAFF TGCGCCAGCAGCTACAACAGGGAGACGGGAAACACTGAAGCTTTCTTT
TRBJ1-1 once NA TRBV5-1 CASSLSLGRNTEAFF TGCGCCAGCAGCTTGAGTTTAGGTCGGAACACTGAAGCTTTCTTT
TRBJ1-2 once TRBD1 TRBV6-1 CASSGTGTGVYGYTF TGTGCCAGCAGTGGGACCGGGACAGGAGTCTATGGCTACACCTTC
TRBJ1-4 NA NA TRBV10-3 CAIRPATNEKLFF TGTGCCATCAGGCCAGCAACTAATGAAAAACTGTTTTTT
TRBJ1-6 NA NA TRBV30 CAWSDSGPLHF TGTGCCTGGAGTGACTCCGGGCCCCTCCACTTT
TRBJ1-4 NA NA TRBV27 CASSLNPRPEGEKLFF TGTGCCAGCAGTTTAAACCCCAGGCCTGAAGGGGAAAAACTGTTTTTT
TRBJ2-3 NA NA TRBV11-2 CASSLDRGGAYTDTQYF TGTGCCAGCAGCTTAGATCGAGGAGGGGCCTACACAGATACGCAGTATTTT
TRBJ2-3 NA NA TRBV5-1 CASNTRSATDMQYF TGCGCCAGTAATACTAGGAGCGCCACAGATATGCAGTATTTT
TRBJ1-1 once NA TRBV18 CASSPPGWKGGNTNTEAFF TGTGCCAGCTCACCTCCTGGTTGGAAGGGGGGTAATACGAACACTGAAGCTTTCTTT
TRBJ2-5 NA TRBD2 TRBV18 CASSPPGGLAGSQETQYF TGTGCCAGCTCACCACCGGGGGGGCTAGCGGGGAGTCAAGAGACCCAGTACTTC
TRBJ1-6 NA NA TRBV5-1 CASRPSSYNSPLYF TGCGCCAGCAGGCCGAGCTCCTATAATTCACCCCTCTACTTT
TRBJ1-1 NA NA TRBV7-9 CASSLYQGNTEAFF TGTGCCAGCAGCTTATATCAGGGGAACACTGAAGCTTTCTTT